Listed here are 13 T cell receptor beta chains from one sample, sequenced in a study of spatial heterogeneity in lung cancer. TCRdb processed the 5' RACE reads anew with MiXCR; each CDR3 protein has one entry. The sample lists tens of thousands of distinct CDR3 sequences, around 15% occurring once. The time point here: sample taken at primary tumor resection. The starting material was PBMCs, obtained at surgery. Receptors were obtained from a male donor with early-stage non-small cell lung cancer.

In its sample, this clonotype ranks as medium-sized. The CDR3 spells CASSDSRTQYF. In DNA, the CDR3 is TGCGCCAGCAGTGATTCACGTACGCAGTATTTT. The chain employs TRBV10-1 and TRBJ2-3, with D unclear. From germline, CDR1 is WNHNN and CDR2 SYGVQD (reference sequence). Between the trimmed V and J ends, which lost 3 bases and 8 bases, there was a span of 6 bases. The length of the CDR3 is 11 residues.

The table lists this clonotype with a few counts. V is TRBV3-1 and J is TRBJ1-1; TRBD1 matches 8 bases. The CDR3 is made up of 17 amino acids. With 4 bases clipped from V and 4 bases from J, the junction kept 14 bases outside the gene matches. Per germline, CDR1 LGHDT and CDR2 YNNKEL (reference sequence). CDR3 nucleotides: TGTGCCAGCAGCCGAAGGACAGGGATATGGGGTGTCACTGAAGCTTTCTTT. Translated: CASSRRTGIWGVTEAFF. The complete variable domain, with remaining parts taken from reference TRBV3-1 and TRBJ1-1, reads DTAVSQTPKYLVTQMGNDKSIKCEQNLGHDTMYWYKQDSKKFLKIMFSYNNKELIINETVPNRFSPKSPDKAHLNLHINSLELGDSAVYFCASSRRTGIWGVTEAFFGQGTRLTVV.

This clonotype was observed a handful of times. DNA of the CDR3: TGTGCCAGCTCACCGGACAGGGTCTCCGAGCAGTACTTC. Protein: CASSPDRVSEQYF. The chain uses TRBV18 and TRBJ2-7; 8 bases are a match to TRBD1. With V trimmed by 3 bases and J by 6 bases, 4 bases remained unmatched. Germline V gives CDR1 KGHSH, CDR2 LQKENI. There are 13 residues in the CDR3.

This clonotype was seen only a few times. The rearrangement uses TRBV7-6 and TRBJ1-2, with 7 bases identical to TRBD1. The germline V gene has CDR1 SGHVS and CDR2 FNYEAQ. The V and J ends lost 3 bases and 2 bases, in that order; junction bases with no gene match: 3. The CDR3 totals 14 residues. The DNA of the CDR3 is TGTGCCAGCAGCTTTATACAGGGGAACTATGGCTACACCTTC. Translated, it gives CASSFIQGNYGYTF.

This clonotype was seen more than once but under ten times. This CDR3 is CASSTPPGSNTDTQYF. The CDR3 DNA reads as TGTGCCAGCAGCACCCCCCCCGGGAGCAACACAGATACGCAGTATTTT. The V call is TRBV7-9, the J call TRBJ2-3, with D tentatively TRBD2 (6 bases). CDR1 SEHNR and CDR2 FQNEAQ come from the germline V gene (reference sequence). Between the trimmed V and J ends, which lost 5 bases and 2 bases, there was a span of 17 bases. The CDR3 loop spans 16 amino acids.

In its sample, this clonotype was seen many times. The chain combines TRBV6-6 with TRBJ1-6; no clear D gene. This CDR3 is built from 14 residues. Trimming stripped 3 bases from V and 7 bases from J, with 10 bases between. Germline V gene sequence: CDR1 MNHNY, CDR2 SVGAGI (reference sequence). The CDR3 reads CASSYGRENSPLHF. Here the CDR3 DNA reads TGTGCCAGCAGTTATGGAAGGGAGAATTCACCCCTCCACTTT.

This clonotype was counted a few times. This chain connects TRBV28 to TRBJ1-2; D perhaps matches TRBD1 (5 bases). V was pared by 5 bases and J by 3 bases, with 10 bases between. The CDR3 runs to 13 residues. Germline V gene data show CDR1 as MDHEN and CDR2 as SYDVKM. The chain's CDR3 is CASSGAGYYGYTF. The CDR3 region has the DNA TGTGCCAGCAGTGGGGCAGGGTACTATGGCTACACCTTC.

This rearrangement joins TRBV5-6 to TRBJ1-4, with 9 nucleotides matching TRBD1. CDR3 length: 15 residues. Trimming took 4 bases from V and 5 from J; bases not matched to a gene: 6. Germline V lookup: CDR1 SGHDT, CDR2 YYEEEE. In DNA, the CDR3 is TGTGCCAGCAGCACCACCGGGACAGGGAATGAAAAACTGTTTTTT. Translation gives CASSTTGTGNEKLFF. Full variable domain (remainder filled in from reference TRBV5-6 and TRBJ1-4): DAGVTQSPTHLIKTRGQQVTLRCSPKSGHDTVSWYQQALGQGPQFIFQYYEEEERQRGNFPDRFSGHQFPNYSSELNVNALLLGDSALYLCASSTTGTGNEKLFFGSGTQLSVL.

The rearrangement links TRBV7-9 to TRBJ2-7; 11 bases map to TRBD1. Germline V gene lookup returns CDR1 SEHNR and CDR2 FQNEAQ (reference sequence). The J segment lost 6 bases and the V segment lost 5 bases, leaving 6 bases of the junction unmatched. This CDR3 comprises 14 residues. CDR3 sequence (DNA): TGTGCCAGCAGCCCTTGGACAGGGGGCGCCGAGCAGTACTTC. Encoded protein: CASSPWTGGAEQYF.

This clonotype is categorized as medium-sized. The rearrangement joins TRBV12-3 or TRBV12-4 to TRBJ2-4; weak D call: TRBD1 (5 bases). The CDR3 is made up of 17 amino acids. Trimming took 2 bases from V and 0 from J, leaving 14 bases between them. The CDR3 loop is CASSLRTQTLAKNIQYF. The CDR3 DNA reads TGTGCCAGCAGTTTAAGGACACAGACTTTAGCCAAAAACATTCAGTACTTC.

The gene calls are TRBV5-1 and TRBJ1-6, with D hard to call. The CDR3 runs 15 residues. V lost 1 base, J lost 8 bases, and 13 bases lay in between. CDR1 and CDR2 from the germline V gene are SGHRS and YFSETQ. CDR3 nucleotides: TGCGCCAGCAGCTTGACGTACACTGGTGATTCACCCCTCCACTTT. Protein sequence: CASSLTYTGDSPLHF.

This clonotype appeared many times. The V and J genes are TRBV20-1 and TRBJ2-5; D gene uncertain. CDR1 and CDR2 (germline): DFQATT, SNEGSKA (reference sequence). The germline V and J ends were trimmed by 0 bases and 4 bases, with 15 bases remaining between them. This CDR3 contains 15 residues. The CDR3, as DNA: TGCAGTGCTAGAGATCCGCAGCGCTCCCCAGAGACCCAGTACTTC. The encoded protein is CSARDPQRSPETQYF.

This clonotype came up a few times. The J gene is TRBJ2-7, the V gene TRBV20-1; tentative D call: TRBD2 (5 bases). The CDR3 is 12 amino acids. Per the germline V gene, CDR1 is DFQATT and CDR2 is SNEGSKA (reference sequence). V lost 3 bases and J lost 4, with 10 bases in between. CDR3 sequence reads: CSASPGGYEQYF. The DNA for the CDR3 is TGCAGTGCTAGCCCAGGAGGTTACGAGCAGTACTTC.